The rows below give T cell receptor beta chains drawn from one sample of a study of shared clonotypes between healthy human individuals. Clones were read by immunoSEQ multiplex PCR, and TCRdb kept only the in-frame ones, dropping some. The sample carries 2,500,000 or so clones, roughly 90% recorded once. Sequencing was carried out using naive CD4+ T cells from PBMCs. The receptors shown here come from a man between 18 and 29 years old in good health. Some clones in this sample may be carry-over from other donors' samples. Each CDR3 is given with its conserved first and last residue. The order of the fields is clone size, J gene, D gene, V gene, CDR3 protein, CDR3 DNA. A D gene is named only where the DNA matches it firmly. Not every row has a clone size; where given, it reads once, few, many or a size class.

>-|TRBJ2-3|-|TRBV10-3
CAISESGRNTRTDTQYF
TGTGCCATCAGTGAGTCGGGACGGAACACCCGCACAGATACGCAGTATTTT
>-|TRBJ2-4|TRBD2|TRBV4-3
CASSQVRGGRRNIQYF
TGCGCCAGCAGCCAAGTTCGGGGGGGGCGGCGAAACATTCAGTACTTC
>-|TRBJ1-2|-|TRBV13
CASTPEGMLNYGYTF
TGTGCCAGCACCCCCGAGGGGATGTTAAACTATGGCTACACCTTC
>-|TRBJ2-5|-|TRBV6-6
CASSYSMKTQYF
TGTGCCAGCAGTTACTCAATGAAGACCCAGTACTTC
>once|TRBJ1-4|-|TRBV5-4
CASSVGEGIREKLFF
TGTGCCAGCAGCGTTGGCGAGGGGATTAGGGAAAAACTGTTTTTT
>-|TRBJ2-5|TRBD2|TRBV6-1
CASRRWTSGAETQYF
TGTGCCAGCAGGAGATGGACTAGCGGTGCGGAGACCCAGTACTTC
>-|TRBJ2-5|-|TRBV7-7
CASSLSREGGMETQYF
TGTGCCAGCAGCTTGTCACGCGAGGGGGGGATGGAGACCCAGTACTTC
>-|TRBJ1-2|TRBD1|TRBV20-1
CSAGGDYGYTF
TGCAGCGCAGGGGGCGACTATGGCTACACCTTC
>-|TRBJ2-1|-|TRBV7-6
CASSLEIRGRTYNEQFF
TGTGCCAGCAGCTTAGAGATACGGGGGAGAACGTACAATGAGCAGTTCTTC
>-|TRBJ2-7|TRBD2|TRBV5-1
CASSPVGTSGRAQYF
TGCGCCAGCAGTCCGGTGGGTACTAGCGGGAGGGCCCAGTACTTC
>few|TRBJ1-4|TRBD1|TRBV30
CAWATGGGEKLFF
TGTGCCTGGGCGACAGGGGGAGGTGAAAAACTGTTTTTT
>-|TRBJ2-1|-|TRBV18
CASSRIQQGFSYNEQFF
TGTGCCAGCTCACGGATCCAACAGGGCTTCTCCTACAATGAGCAGTTCTTC
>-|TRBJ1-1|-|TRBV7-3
CASSLTTENTEAFF
TGTGCCAGCAGCTTAACTACGGAGAACACTGAAGCTTTCTTT
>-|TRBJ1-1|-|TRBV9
CASSVQQENTEAFF
TGTGCCAGCAGCGTACAGCAAGAAAACACTGAAGCTTTCTTT
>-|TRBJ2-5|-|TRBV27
CASSPGTARLETQYF
TGTGCCAGCAGCCCTGGGACCGCACGGTTGGAGACCCAGTACTTC
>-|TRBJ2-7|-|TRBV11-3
CASSSPGQGEQYF
TGTGCCAGCAGCTCCCCCGGCCAAGGCGAGCAGTACTTC
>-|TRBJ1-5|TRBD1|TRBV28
CASRAGTGGQPQHF
TGTGCCAGCAGGGCCGGGACAGGGGGGCAGCCCCAGCATTTT
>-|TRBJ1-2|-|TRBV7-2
CASSLGRRTTYGYTF
TGTGCCAGCAGCTTAGGGCGCAGGACCACCTATGGCTACACCTTC
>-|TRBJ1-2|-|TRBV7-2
CASSQAGGAVRDGYTF
TGTGCCAGCAGCCAAGCTGGAGGGGCGGTTAGAGATGGCTACACCTTC
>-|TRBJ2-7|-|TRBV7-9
CASSLAAGYEQYF
TGTGCCAGCAGCTTAGCGGCAGGGTACGAGCAGTACTTC
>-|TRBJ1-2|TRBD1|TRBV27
CASSSSQTGTYGYTF
TGTGCCAGCAGTTCCTCCCAGACAGGGACCTATGGCTACACCTTC
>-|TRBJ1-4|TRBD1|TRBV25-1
CASRRQGVEKLFF
TGTGCCAGCAGGAGACAGGGAGTTGAAAAACTGTTTTTT
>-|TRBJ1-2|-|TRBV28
CVSCPGGIYGYTF
TGTGTCTCTTGCCCGGGGGGGATCTATGGCTACACCTTC
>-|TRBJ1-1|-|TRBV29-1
CSVARGRFTEAFF
TGCAGCGTTGCGAGGGGCCGGTTTACTGAAGCTTTCTTT